This T cell receptor (beta chain) was captured by sequencing in a study of CD8+CD57+ T cells in acquired aplastic anemia. Trimming took off 4 bases at V and 3 bases at J, with 17 bases between the two ends. The CDR3 has 15 residues. Germline V gives CDR1 SGHRS, CDR2 YFSETQ. TCR beta VDJ and CDR3 profiles were obtained from a genomic DNA template. MiXCR, applied by TCRdb to the reads, yields one record per CDR3 protein. The table lists roughly 500,000 distinct CDR3 sequences, under 40% of them singletons, with 0.82% in the top ten. All patients picked for sequencing had shown, by flow cytometry, an expansion of CD8+CD57+ cells. The cohort consisted entirely of patients having severe acquired aplastic anemia.

The chain uses TRBV5-1 and TRBJ2-7; weak D call: TRBD1 (6 bases). The TCR originated in a human donor with aplastic anemia. Material for sequencing was sorted CD4+, CD8+, or CD8+CD57+ T cells (not recorded which) from PBMCs. The CDR3 protein is CASSVVGGMGYEQYF. The CDR3 DNA sequence: TGCGCCAGCAGCGTTGTTGGGGGCATGGGCTACGAGCAGTACTTC.